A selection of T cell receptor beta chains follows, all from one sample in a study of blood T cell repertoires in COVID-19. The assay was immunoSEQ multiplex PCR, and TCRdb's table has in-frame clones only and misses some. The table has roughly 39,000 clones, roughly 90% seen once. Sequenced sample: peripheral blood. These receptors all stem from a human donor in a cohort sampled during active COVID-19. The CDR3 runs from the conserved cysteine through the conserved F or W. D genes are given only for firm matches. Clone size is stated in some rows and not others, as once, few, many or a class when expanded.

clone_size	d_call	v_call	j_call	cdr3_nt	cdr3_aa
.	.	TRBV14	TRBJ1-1	TGTGCCAGCAGCGCACAGGGAGTAATTAACACTGAAGCTTTCTTT	CASSAQGVINTEAFF
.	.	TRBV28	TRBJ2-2	TGTGCCAGCAGTTTGGGGCCTACGAACACCGGGGAGCTGTTTTTT	CASSLGPTNTGELFF
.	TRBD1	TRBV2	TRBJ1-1	TGTGCCAGCAATGTCGACAGGGTAAGAAACACTGAAGCTTTCTTT	CASNVDRVRNTEAFF
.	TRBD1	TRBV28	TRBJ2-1	TGTGCCAGCAGTTTATACAGGGGGACCTACAATGAGCAGTTCTTC	CASSLYRGTYNEQFF
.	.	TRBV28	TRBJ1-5	TGTGCCAGCAGTTTCTGGGTGACGGGGAATCAGCCCCAGCATTTT	CASSFWVTGNQPQHF
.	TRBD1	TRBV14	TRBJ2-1	TGTGCCAGCAGCCAAGATTGGGGACAGGGGATAATCCATGAGCAGTTCTTC	CASSQDWGQGIIHEQFF
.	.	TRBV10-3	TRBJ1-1	TGTGCCATCCGAAGGGGGGGCGAATTGAACACTGAAGCTTTCTTT	CAIRRGGELNTEAFF
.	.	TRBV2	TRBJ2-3	TGTGCCAGCTCAAGTGGGCTTTTAAGCACAGATACGCAGTATTTT	CASSSGLLSTDTQYF
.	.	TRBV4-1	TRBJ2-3	TGCGCCAGCAGCCAAGAGAAAGCGGCAACAGATACGCAGTATTTT	CASSQEKAATDTQYF
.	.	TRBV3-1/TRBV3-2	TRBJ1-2	TGTGCCAGCAGCCAAGCGGTCTATGGCTACACCTTC	CASSQAVYGYTF
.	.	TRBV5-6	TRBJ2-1	TGTGCCAGCAGCGTGAGGACAGCCACAATTATGGAGCAGTTCTTC	CASSVRTATIMEQFF
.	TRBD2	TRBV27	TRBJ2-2	TGTGCCAGCGGCGGTGGACTAGCGCTCGCGAACACCGGGGAGCTGTTTTTT	CASGGGLALANTGELFF
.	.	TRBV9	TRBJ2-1	TGTGCCAGCAGCCCGACGGGAGAGGGGTACAATGAGCAGTTCTTC	CASSPTGEGYNEQFF
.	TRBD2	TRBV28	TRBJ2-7	TGTGCCAGCAGTTACGTTATTGGTGCGGGGGGGAACTACGAGCAGTACTTC	CASSYVIGAGGNYEQYF
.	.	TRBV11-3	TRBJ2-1	TGTGCCAGCAGCTTGAACAGCTACAATGAGCAGTTCTTC	CASSLNSYNEQFF
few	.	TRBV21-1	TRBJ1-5	TGTGCCAGCAGCAAAGTCAGTAGCAATCAGCCCCAGCATTTT	CASSKVSSNQPQHF
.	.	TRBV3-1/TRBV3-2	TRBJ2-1	TGTGCCAGCAGCCTAGGACACTCCTCCGGGCAGTTCTTC	CASSLGHSSGQFF
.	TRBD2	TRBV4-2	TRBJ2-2	TGTGCCAGCAGCCCCGGGACTAGCAACACCGGGGAGCTGTTTTTT	CASSPGTSNTGELFF
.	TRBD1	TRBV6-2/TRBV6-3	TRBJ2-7	TGTGCCAGCAGTCGCATTAGACAGGGGAACTCCTACGAGCAGTACTTC	CASSRIRQGNSYEQYF
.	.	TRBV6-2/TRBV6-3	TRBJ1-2	TGTGCCAGCAGCCAATCCGGGACATTCTATGGCTACACCTTC	CASSQSGTFYGYTF
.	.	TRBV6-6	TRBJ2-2	TGTGCCAGCAGTCGAACCGGGACTTGGGGGGACACCGGGGAGCTGTTTTTT	CASSRTGTWGDTGELFF
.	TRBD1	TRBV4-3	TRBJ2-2	TGCGCCAGCAGCCTGGGACAGGGGGGGACCGGGGAGCTGTTTTTT	CASSLGQGGTGELFF
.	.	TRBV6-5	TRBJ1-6	TGTGCCAGCAGTTACTCGAGACAGGCGGGCTCACCCCTCCACTTT	CASSYSRQAGSPLHF
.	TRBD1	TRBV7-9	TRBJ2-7	TGTGCCAGCAGCGGCCGGACAGGCTCCTACGAGCAGTACTTC	CASSGRTGSYEQYF
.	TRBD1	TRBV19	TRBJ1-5	TGTGCCAGTAGTGCCGAACAGAGGGACAGGGGTGATCAGCCCCAGCATTTT	CASSAEQRDRGDQPQHF
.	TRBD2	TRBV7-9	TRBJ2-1	TGTGCCAGCAGCTTAGGCCTAGCGGTCTACAATGAGCAGTTCTTC	CASSLGLAVYNEQFF
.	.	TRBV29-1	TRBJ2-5	TGCAGCGTTGCCGGAGTCGATCAAGAGACCCAGTACTTC	CSVAGVDQETQYF
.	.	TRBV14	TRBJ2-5	TGTGCCAGCAGCCAAACAGGGCTCGAGACCCAGTACTTC	CASSQTGLETQYF
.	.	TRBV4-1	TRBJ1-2	TGCGCCAGCAGCCAAACAAATTCAAACTATGGCTACACCTTC	CASSQTNSNYGYTF
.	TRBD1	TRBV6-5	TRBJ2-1	TGTGCCAGCCTGCAGGCGGGACAGGGCTACAATGAGCAGTTCTTC	CASLQAGQGYNEQFF
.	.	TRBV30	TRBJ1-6	TGTGCCTGGAGTGTTCAGCCAGGTGGTAATTCACCCCTCCACTTT	CAWSVQPGGNSPLHF
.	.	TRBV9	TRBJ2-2	TGTGCCAGCTCAGGGGACACGAACACCGGGGAGCTGTTTTTT	CASSGDTNTGELFF
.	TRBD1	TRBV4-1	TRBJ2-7	TGCGCCAGCAGCCAAGGACAGGGGGCCTACGAGCAGTACTTC	CASSQGQGAYEQYF
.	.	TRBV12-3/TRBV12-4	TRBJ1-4	TGTGCCAGCAGTGCAGGGTGGGGTGAAAAACTGTTTTTT	CASSAGWGEKLFF
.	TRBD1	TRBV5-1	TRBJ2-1	TGCGCCAGCAGTGTCAGCACCGTCGGGACAGGCTCCTACAATGAGCAGTTCTTC	CASSVSTVGTGSYNEQFF
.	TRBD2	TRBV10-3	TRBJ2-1	TGTGCCATCAGTGACCCGGGACTAGCGGAACCCTACAATGAGCAGTTCTTC	CAISDPGLAEPYNEQFF
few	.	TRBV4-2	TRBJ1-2	TGTGCCAGCAGCTTTAGTCAGGGTAACTATGGCTACACCTTC	CASSFSQGNYGYTF
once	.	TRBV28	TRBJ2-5	TGTGCCAGCGGGGGGGAGACCCAGTACTTC	CASGGETQYF
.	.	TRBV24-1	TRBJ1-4	TGTGCCACCTTGGGGGGGGCTAATGAAAAACTGTTTTTT	CATLGGANEKLFF
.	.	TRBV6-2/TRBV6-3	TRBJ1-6	TGTGCCAGCAGTTCCAGACAGACCCATTCACCCCTCCACTTT	CASSSRQTHSPLHF
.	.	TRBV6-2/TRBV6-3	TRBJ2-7	TGTGCCAGCAGTTACCCTACGACAGGAAGATACTACGAGCAGTACTTC	CASSYPTTGRYYEQYF
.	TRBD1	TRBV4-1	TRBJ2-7	TGCGCCAGCAGCCAAGAGACCGGGACAGGGGGCTACGAGCAGTACTTC	CASSQETGTGGYEQYF
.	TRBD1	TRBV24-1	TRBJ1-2	TGTGCCACCAGTGGATCTGGACAGGGGGAAGATGGCTACACCTTC	CATSGSGQGEDGYTF